The text below deals with one TCR beta chain. Its antigen is not identified. The data were taken from a study of Graves' ophthalmopathy and Graves' hyperthyroidism. The study, taken as a whole, reports: A majority of expanded thyroid clonotypes exceeding 0.001 frequency were likewise present in blood. Sensitivity reached approximately 89% and specificity approximately 81% for a 13-signature model separating ophthalmopathy from stable hyperthyroidism.

Trimming took 6 bases from V and 2 from J, leaving 20 bases between them. The CDR3 sequence is 18 residues long. Germline V gives CDR1 SGHAT, CDR2 FQDESV (reference sequence). Scientists amplified the TCR beta CDR3 regions from RNA transcripts. Following a first-round RT-PCR that used HTBI primers, a second-round multiplex PCR was carried out. TCRdb ran MiXCR on the multiplex PCR reads and lists one entry per CDR3 protein. The sample carries 170,000 or so distinct CDR3 sequences, around two fifths recorded once. The PBMCs were taken from around 9.1 ml of fresh peripheral blood. The origin of this receptor is a middle-aged woman with Graves' ophthalmopathy. The sample comprised peripheral blood. V gene TRBV11-1 combines with J gene TRBJ2-6; D may be TRBD1 or TRBD2 (5 bases each). This chain's CDR3 is CASSPYGTQGPGANVLTF. As DNA, the CDR3 is TGTGCCAGCAGTCCTTATGGGACCCAGGGCCCTGGGGCCAACGTCCTGACTTTC.